This T cell receptor beta chain was found in a study of molecular identifiers for immune sequencing clone quantification. Trimming shortened V by 3 bases and J by 6 bases, and 10 bases separated the two germline ends. This CDR3 contains 13 residues. In TCRdb, the PCR reads were re-called with MiXCR into one record per CDR3 protein. Counted here are about half a million distinct CDR3 sequences, 20% to 25% occurring once; the ten biggest clones make up approximately 0.8%. Material: naive CD8+ T cells from blood, with Jurkat cell RNA spiked in. Subset meaning: FACS-sorted CD8+CD4-CCR7+CD45RA+ naive T cells. The chain links TRBV12-3 or TRBV12-4 to TRBJ2-3; D call uncertain. This clonotype was obtained from a human donor in good health. Some libraries in this study had Jurkat cell RNA spiked in. CDR3 DNA: TGTGCCAGCAGTTTTCAGCCCGGGGATACGCAGTATTTT. This codes for CASSFQPGDTQYF.